Below are 21 T cell receptor beta chains sequenced from a single sample in a study of somatic mutations in cytotoxic T cells in rheumatoid arthritis. Assay used: immunoSEQ multiplex PCR; TCRdb lists only in-frame clones, some missing. Here the sample spans 6,500 to 7,000 clones, roughly 80% being singletons. The source material was CD8+ T cells sorted from blood. The origin of the receptors is a woman in her fifties or sixties in good health.

The rearrangement links TRBV9 to TRBJ2-5, with a weak D call TRBD2 (6 bases). The V and J ends lost 0 bases and 5 bases respectively, with 20 bases between them. Per germline, CDR1 SGDLS and CDR2 YYNGEE. There are 17 residues in the CDR3. The CDR3 DNA reads as TGTGCCAGCAGCGTAGCACCGACTAGTATAAAGTTGGAGACCCAGTACTTC. It yields the protein CASSVAPTSIKLETQYF.

This clone came up a few times. The chain links TRBV6-1 to TRBJ2-7; D possibly corresponds to TRBD2 (5 bases). V was cut by 2 bases and J by 7 bases, with 18 bases left in between. The CDR3 totals 15 residues. CDR1 is MNHNS and CDR2 is SASEGT in the germline V gene. The CDR3 here is CASSEWQLPSGEQYF. The CDR3 DNA sequence: TGTGCCAGCAGTGAATGGCAGCTGCCTTCGGGAGAGCAGTACTTC.

V is TRBV4-3 and J is TRBJ2-7; 7 nucleotides line up with TRBD2. CDR1 LGHNA and CDR2 YSLEER come from the germline V gene. The V segment lost 4 bases and the J segment 6 bases; nucleotides outside the gene matches: 12. CDR3 length: 15 amino acids. The CDR3 sequence: CASSPGGRPPTEQYF. The DNA for the CDR3 is TGCGCCAGCAGCCCGGGAGGCAGGCCGCCCACCGAGCAGTACTTC.

This chain joins TRBV2 and TRBJ1-4; no clear D. Trimming left V 7 bases short and J 0 bases short, with 9 bases between. Per germline, CDR1 SNHLY and CDR2 FYNNEI. The length of the CDR3 is 14 residues. The CDR3 spells CASKLPATNEKLFF. For the CDR3, the DNA is TGTGCCAGCAAGCTGCCTGCAACTAATGAAAAACTGTTTTTT.

The chain links TRBV5-1 to TRBJ1-5; D not certain. Germline loops: CDR1 SGHRS, CDR2 YFSETQ. V shed 0 bases and J shed 5 bases, with 6 bases lying between them. There are 13 residues in the CDR3. CDR3 sequence (DNA): TGCGCCAGCAGCTTGGCCGGAGATCAGCCCCAGCATTTT. Translated, it gives CASSLAGDQPQHF.

This clone has a single count. The chain couples TRBV27 to TRBJ1-1, with D possibly being TRBD1 (5 bases). Germline V lookup: CDR1 MNHEY, CDR2 SMNVEV (reference sequence). The CDR3 has 17 residues. The ends were cut back, 2 bases at V and 0 bases at J, with 16 bases in the middle. CDR3 residues: CASSLKGPAFMNTEAFF. DNA of the CDR3: TGTGCCAGCAGTTTAAAGGGGCCCGCCTTTATGAACACTGAAGCTTTCTTT.

The chain uses TRBV19 and TRBJ2-4, with TRBD2 matching 11 bases. V was pared by 5 bases and J by 8 bases, with 8 bases of the junction left unmatched. Germline values: CDR1 LNHDA, CDR2 SQIVND (reference sequence). There are 15 residues in the CDR3. This chain's CDR3 is CASSPRLAGTYIQYF. CDR3 coding DNA: TGTGCCAGTAGTCCCCGACTAGCGGGAACTTACATTCAGTACTTC.

This sequence joins TRBV13 and TRBJ2-1; the D is unclear. Between the trimmed V and J ends, which lost 5 bases and 0 bases, there was a span of 11 bases. The germline CDR1 and CDR2 sequences are PRHDT and FYEKMQ (reference sequence). This CDR3 contains 15 residues. CDR3 nucleotide sequence: TGTGCCAGCAGCCTAGTAACGGGCTCCTACAATGAGCAGTTCTTC. Amino acid sequence: CASSLVTGSYNEQFF.

This clone was recorded a few times. The genes are TRBV27 and TRBJ2-1, with D tentatively TRBD2 (6 bases). The germline CDR1 and CDR2 sequences are MNHEY and SMNVEV (reference sequence). The V end lost 6 bases, the J end lost 4 bases, and 16 bases lay between the germline ends. CDR3 size: 15 residues. The CDR3 reads CASRPTSMGYNEQFF. The DNA of the CDR3 is TGTGCCAGCAGACCCACTAGCATGGGTTACAATGAGCAGTTCTTC.

This sequence joins TRBV29-1 and TRBJ2-4, with a weak D call TRBD2 (7 bases). Trimming shortened V by 3 bases and J by 1 base, and 10 bases separated the two germline ends. CDR3 length: 14 residues. Germline CDR1 SQVTM, CDR2 ANQGSEA. The chain's CDR3 is CSVDGGAAKNIQYF. The CDR3 DNA follows: TGCAGCGTTGATGGGGGGGCCGCCAAAAACATTCAGTACTTC. Looking up the rest from reference TRBV29-1 and TRBJ2-4 gives the full variable domain: SAVISQKPSRDICQRGTSLTIQCQVDSQVTMMFWYRQQPGQSLTLIATANQGSEATYESGFVIDKFPISRPNLTFSTLTVSNMSPEDSSIYLCSVDGGAAKNIQYFGAGTRLSVL.

The V and J genes are TRBV28 and TRBJ2-7; 7 bases are a match to TRBD1. CDR3 size: 14 residues. V gave up 3 bases and J gave up 4 bases; unmatched junction bases: 6. Germline V gives CDR1 MDHEN, CDR2 SYDVKM. CDR3: CASSFGDRGYEQYF. The CDR3 coding sequence is TGTGCCAGCAGTTTTGGGGACAGAGGTTACGAGCAGTACTTC.

This chain links TRBV20-1 with TRBJ2-1; D not resolved. V lost 5 bases, J lost 9 bases, and 8 bases lay in between. This CDR3 has 10 residues. Germline V CDR1 and CDR2: DFQATT, SNEGSKA (reference sequence). CDR3 sequence (DNA): TGCAGTGCTCTCGGTAGTGAGCAGTTCTTC. Translation: CSALGSEQFF.

The chain couples TRBV19 to TRBJ2-7, with TRBD1 as a possible D gene (5 bases). The CDR3 loop spans 13 amino acids. The germline CDR1 and CDR2 sequences are LNHDA and SQIVND (reference sequence). V lost 1 base, J lost 2 bases, and 6 bases lay in between. CDR3 bases: TGTGCCAGTAGTATAGGCAGGGCCTACGAGCAGTACTTC. Amino acids: CASSIGRAYEQYF.

The chain has TRBV27 and TRBJ2-3; 12 nucleotides line up with TRBD1. The CDR3 contains 17 residues. Germline V gene data show CDR1 as MNHEY and CDR2 as SMNVEV (reference sequence). V lost 5 bases and J lost 5; bases outside the gene matches: 11. CDR3 sequence: CASSKTGQGAFGDTQYF. As DNA, the CDR3 is TGTGCCAGCAGTAAGACGGGACAGGGGGCGTTTGGAGATACGCAGTATTTT.

The sample holds one count of this clone. The rearrangement uses TRBV7-6 and TRBJ1-1, with 7 bases aligning to TRBD1. The trim removed 5 bases at V and 4 bases at J, leaving 4 bases unmatched. CDR1 SGHVS and CDR2 FNYEAQ come from the germline V gene. This CDR3 comprises 13 residues. The CDR3 spells CASSPGTATEAFF. For the CDR3, the DNA is TGTGCCAGCAGCCCAGGGACAGCCACTGAAGCTTTCTTT.

The V and J genes are TRBV2 and TRBJ2-7; D is undetermined. Looked up from germline, CDR1 is SNHLY and CDR2 is FYNNEI. The CDR3 has 12 residues. V dropped 6 bases and J dropped 6 bases, with 12 bases sitting between them. The CDR3 region is CASSPSSFEQYF. In nucleotides, the CDR3 is TGTGCCAGCAGCCCTTCCTCGTTCGAGCAGTACTTC.

This chain joins TRBV10-2 and TRBJ2-7, with D perhaps matching TRBD2 (6 bases). CDR3 length: 14 amino acids. Germline V CDR1 and CDR2: WSHSY, SAAADI. The V end was cut by 3 bases, the J end by 1 base, with 10 bases between. Here the CDR3 reads CASSDGGFSYEQYF. In DNA form, the CDR3 reads TGCGCCAGCAGTGACGGAGGGTTTTCCTACGAGCAGTACTTC.

Within the sample, this clone is medium-sized. This chain connects TRBV7-9 to TRBJ1-1; D is ambiguous. The CDR3 has 17 amino acids. The V gene's germline CDR1 is SEHNR and CDR2 FQNEAQ (reference sequence). V was shortened by 1 base and J by 0 bases, with 15 bases between the two germline ends. The CDR3 reads CASSLVSGGPMNTEAFF. DNA of the CDR3: TGTGCCAGCAGCTTAGTTTCGGGCGGGCCCATGAACACTGAAGCTTTCTTT.

The chain carries TRBV28 and TRBJ2-3, with D maybe TRBD1 (9 bases). This CDR3 contains 17 residues. Trimming took 2 bases from V and 5 from J, leaving 20 bases between them. Looked up from germline, CDR1 is MDHEN and CDR2 is SYDVKM. The chain's CDR3 is CASSLTQGAGGEDTQYF. CDR3 nucleotide sequence: TGTGCCAGCAGTTTAACACAGGGGGCCGGGGGGGAAGATACGCAGTATTTT.

This clone has only one observation. The CDR3 is CAVRSRGYTF. Written as DNA, the CDR3 is TGCGCCGTCAGGTCCAGGGGCTACACCTTC. This chain connects TRBV10-2 to TRBJ1-2; D uncertain. V was shortened by 11 bases and J by 8 bases, with 12 bases between the two germline ends. Germline CDR1 reads WSHSY; CDR2 reads SAAADI. This CDR3 region has 10 residues.

The sample holds one count of this clone. The chain links TRBV14 to TRBJ2-5; tentative D call: TRBD1 (5 bases). The DNA end is a closer match to TRBJ2-7, so the J assignment may be wrong. Germline CDR1 SGHDN, CDR2 FVKESK. The CDR3 has 12 residues. In nucleotides, the CDR3 is TGTGCCAGCAGCCGCGACAGATACGAGCAGTACTTC. Translated, it gives CASSRDRYEQYF.